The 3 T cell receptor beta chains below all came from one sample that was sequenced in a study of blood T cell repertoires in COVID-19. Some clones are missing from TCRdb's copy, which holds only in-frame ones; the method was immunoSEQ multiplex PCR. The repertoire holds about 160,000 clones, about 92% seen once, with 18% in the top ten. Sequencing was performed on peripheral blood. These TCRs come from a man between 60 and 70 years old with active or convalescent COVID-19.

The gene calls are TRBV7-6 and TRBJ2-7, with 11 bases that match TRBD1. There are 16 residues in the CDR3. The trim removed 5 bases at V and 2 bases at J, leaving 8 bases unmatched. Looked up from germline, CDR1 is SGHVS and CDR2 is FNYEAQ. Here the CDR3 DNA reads TGTGCCAGCAGCCCCCACGGACAGGGGGCTACCTACGAGCAGTACTTC. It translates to CASSPHGQGATYEQYF.

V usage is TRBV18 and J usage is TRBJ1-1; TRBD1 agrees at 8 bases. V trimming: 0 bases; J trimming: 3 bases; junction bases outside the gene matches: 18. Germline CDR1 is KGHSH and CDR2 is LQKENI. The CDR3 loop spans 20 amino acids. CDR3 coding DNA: TGTGCCAGCTCACCACCGAATACTAGACAGGGGTCAATTTTCCACACTGAAGCTTTCTTT. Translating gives CASSPPNTRQGSIFHTEAFF.

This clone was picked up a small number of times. CDR3 region: CASRGQALSEETQYF. CDR3 nucleotides: TGTGCCAGCCGCGGACAGGCACTAAGCGAAGAGACCCAGTACTTC. The V call is TRBV27, the J call TRBJ2-5, with 7 bases identical to TRBD1. Per the germline V gene, CDR1 is MNHEY and CDR2 is SMNVEV (reference sequence). With V trimmed by 8 bases and J by 3 bases, 12 bases remained unmatched. This CDR3 region has 15 residues.